The T cell receptor beta chain described here comes from a study of cytomegalovirus exposure and HLA in healthy donors. Use of 60 Vbeta and 13 Jbeta primers characterized the PCR. Sequencing used immunoSEQ multiplex PCR; TCRdb keeps in-frame clones, though not all of them. The sample includes around 74,000 clones, 70% to 80% of them seen just once. CDR1 is SGHTA and CDR2 is FQGNSA in the germline V gene. V lost 6 bases and J lost 2, with 10 bases in between. CDR3 length: 13 amino acids. This sequence originates from a man in his forties or fifties in good health and CMV-seronegative. V usage is TRBV7-2 and J usage is TRBJ1-2, with a tentative D call TRBD1 (6 bases). Sequencing was performed on PBMCs. In DNA, the CDR3 is TGTGCCAGCAGTTCCCAGGGGAACTATGGCTACACCTTC. The encoded protein is CASSSQGNYGYTF.